This T cell receptor (beta chain) was sequenced in a study of T cell responses to AZD1222 COVID-19 vaccine. This table comes from immunoSEQ multiplex PCR, and its TCRdb copy is limited to in-frame clones, with some not included. The data show approximately 120,000 clones, 80% to 90% seen once. This CDR3 has 14 residues. Germline values: CDR1 SGDLS, CDR2 YYNGEE. V lost 4 bases to trimming and J lost 3 bases, with 10 bases between them. The TCR was taken from an adult who received the AZD1222 COVID-19 vaccine. Here the sequenced sample was peripheral blood, taken 28 days after the second AZD1222 dose. This chain links TRBV9 with TRBJ1-4, with no clear D. This CDR3 is CASSLGSANEKLFF. CDR3 sequence (DNA): TGTGCCAGCAGCCTGGGGTCGGCTAATGAAAAACTGTTTTTT.